The sample holds one count of the clone carrying this T cell receptor (beta chain). Its antigen is undetermined. The sample belongs to a study of Ad26.COV2.S vaccination and SARS-CoV-2 variants. Notes on the study in general: Substantial response breadth was reportedly seen for spike-specific CD8+ and CD4+ T cells after vaccination.

The treatment here: some 19 received Ad26.COV2.S at low or high dose, single or two shots; about 5 received placebo; per-sample allocation not given. Material that was analyzed had been drawn on day 63 after the first vaccine or placebo injection. Looked up from germline, CDR1 is SGHTA and CDR2 is FQGNSA. This CDR3 comprises 16 residues. V gave up 5 bases and J gave up 0 bases; unmatched junction bases: 7. Assay: immunoSEQ multiplex PCR; the TCRdb copy retains only in-frame clones and omits some. This table has about 220,000 clones, roughly 90% appearing once. This chain connects TRBV7-2 to TRBJ1-3; 7 nucleotides match TRBD1. This receptor was taken from a person aged 18 to 65 who received the Ad26.COV2.S COVID-19 vaccine or a placebo. The starting material was peripheral blood, obtained in a trial of Ad26.COV2.S vaccine versus placebo. The CDR3 sequence: CASSMRQGGSGNTIYF. DNA of the CDR3: TGTGCCAGCAGCATGAGACAGGGAGGCTCTGGAAACACCATATATTTT.